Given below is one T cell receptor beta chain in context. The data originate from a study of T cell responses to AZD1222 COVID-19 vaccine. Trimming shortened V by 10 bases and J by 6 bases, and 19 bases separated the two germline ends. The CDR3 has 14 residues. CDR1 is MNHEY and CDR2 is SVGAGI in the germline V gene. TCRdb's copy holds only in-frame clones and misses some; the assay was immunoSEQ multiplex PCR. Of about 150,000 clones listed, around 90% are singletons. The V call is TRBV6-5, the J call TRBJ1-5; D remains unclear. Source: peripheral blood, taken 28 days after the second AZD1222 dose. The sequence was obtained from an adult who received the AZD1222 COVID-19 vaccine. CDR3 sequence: CATLPGLKAQPQHF. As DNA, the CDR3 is TGTGCCACCCTTCCGGGCCTGAAAGCTCAGCCCCAGCATTTT.